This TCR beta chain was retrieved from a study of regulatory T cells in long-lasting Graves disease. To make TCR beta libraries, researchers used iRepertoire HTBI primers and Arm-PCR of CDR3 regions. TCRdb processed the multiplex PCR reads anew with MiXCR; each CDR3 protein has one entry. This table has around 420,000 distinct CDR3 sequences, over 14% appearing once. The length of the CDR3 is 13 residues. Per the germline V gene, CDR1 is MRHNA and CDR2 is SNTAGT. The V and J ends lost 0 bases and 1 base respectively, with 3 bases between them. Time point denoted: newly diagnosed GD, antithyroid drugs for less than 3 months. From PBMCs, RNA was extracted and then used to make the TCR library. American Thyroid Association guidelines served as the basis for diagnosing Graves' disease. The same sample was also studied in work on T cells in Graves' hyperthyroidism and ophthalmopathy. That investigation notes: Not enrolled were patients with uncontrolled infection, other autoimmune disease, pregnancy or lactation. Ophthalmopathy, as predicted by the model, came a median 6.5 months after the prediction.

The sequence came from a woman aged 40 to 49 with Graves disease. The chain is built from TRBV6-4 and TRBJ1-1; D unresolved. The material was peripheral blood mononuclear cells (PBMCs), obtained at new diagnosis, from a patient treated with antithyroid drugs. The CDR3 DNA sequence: TGTGCCAGCAGTGACTCGGCGAACACTGAAGCTTTCTTT. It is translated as CASSDSANTEAFF.